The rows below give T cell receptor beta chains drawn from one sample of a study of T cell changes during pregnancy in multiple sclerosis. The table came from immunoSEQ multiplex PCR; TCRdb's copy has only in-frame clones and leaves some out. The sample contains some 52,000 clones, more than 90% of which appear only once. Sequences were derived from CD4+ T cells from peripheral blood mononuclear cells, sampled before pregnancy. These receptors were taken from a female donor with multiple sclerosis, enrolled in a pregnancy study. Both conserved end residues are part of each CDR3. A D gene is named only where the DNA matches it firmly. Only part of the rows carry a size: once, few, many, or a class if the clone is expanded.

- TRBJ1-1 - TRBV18 TGTGCCAGCTCACCACTCTGGAACACTGAAGCTTTCTTT CASSPLWNTEAFF
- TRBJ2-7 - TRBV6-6 TGTGCCAGCAGTTACTCGAACAGTTACTCCTACGAGCAGTACTTC CASSYSNSYSYEQYF
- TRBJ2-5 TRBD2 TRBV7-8 TGTGCCAGCAGCCCAGGGCGGGGGGCGGGAGTTAAAGAGACCCAGTACTTC CASSPGRGAGVKETQYF
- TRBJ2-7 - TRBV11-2 TGTGCCAGCAGCTTAGCCCGAGCCGAGCAGTACTTC CASSLARAEQYF
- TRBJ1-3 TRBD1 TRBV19 TGTGCCAGTAGACACTCCGGGACAGGGATCAAAACTGGAAACACCATATATTTT CASRHSGTGIKTGNTIYF
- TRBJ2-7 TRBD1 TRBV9 TGTGCCAGCAGCGTAAAAGGGGGCGTAGGGGAGCAGTACTTC CASSVKGGVGEQYF
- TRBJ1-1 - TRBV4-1 TGCGCCAGCAGCCAGGGGGAGGACACTGAAGCTTTCTTT CASSQGEDTEAFF
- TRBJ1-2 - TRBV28 TGTGCCAGCAGTTTGGGAGGGGGCTATGGCTACACCTTC CASSLGGGYGYTF
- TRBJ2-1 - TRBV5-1 TGCGCCAGCAGCTTGTCGCTTCAGTCCTACAATGAGCAGTTCTTC CASSLSLQSYNEQFF
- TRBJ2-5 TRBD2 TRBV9 TGTGCCAGCAGCCGGCGACTAGCGGGAGATCGGGAGACCCAGTACTTC CASSRRLAGDRETQYF
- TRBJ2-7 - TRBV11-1 TGTGCCAGCAGTTCAGCCCGGGACACTTCCTACGAGCAGTACTTC CASSSARDTSYEQYF
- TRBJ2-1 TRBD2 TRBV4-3 TGCGCCAGCAGCCACCGGGGACTAGCGGGAGGGCTTACCAATGAGCAGTTCTTC CASSHRGLAGGLTNEQFF
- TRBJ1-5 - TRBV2 TGTGCCAGCAGCCTCGCAGGGAATCAGCCCCAGCATTTT CASSLAGNQPQHF
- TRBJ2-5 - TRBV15 TGTGCCACCAGCACCTCAGGCTCCACTTCGACCCAGTACTTC CATSTSGSTSTQYF
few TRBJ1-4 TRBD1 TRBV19 TGTGCCAGTAGTTCCACGGACAGGGGGCAAAGAGGACTGTTTTTT CASSSTDRGQRGLFF
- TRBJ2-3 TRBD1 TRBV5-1 TGCGCCAGCAACCGACGGGACAGGGGTACAGATACGCAGTATTTT CASNRRDRGTDTQYF
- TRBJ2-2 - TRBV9 TGTGCCAGCAGCGTAGAACTCACAGGGACCGGGGAGCTGTTTTTT CASSVELTGTGELFF
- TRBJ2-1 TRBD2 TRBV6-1 TGTGCCAGCACTCCAGCGGGAGGGCCTTCAATCGAGCAGTTCTTC CASTPAGGPSIEQFF
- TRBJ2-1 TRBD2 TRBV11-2 TGTGCCAGCAGCTTTAATCGGCTAGCGGGAGGGAGCTCCTACAATGAGCAGTTCTTC CASSFNRLAGGSSYNEQFF
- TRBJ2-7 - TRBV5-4 TGTGCCAGCAGCCCGGACACGGGCGTTTACGAGCAGTACTTC CASSPDTGVYEQYF
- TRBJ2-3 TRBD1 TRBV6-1 TGTGCCAGCGGCCGGGACAGTTTGCAGTATTTT CASGRDSLQYF
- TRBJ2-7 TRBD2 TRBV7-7 TGTGCCAGCAGCCCTGGGGCGGGGGACGAGCAGTACTTC CASSPGAGDEQYF
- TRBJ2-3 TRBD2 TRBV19 TGTGCCAGTAGAAGTCCTACTAGCGGGAGCACAGATACGCAGTATTTT CASRSPTSGSTDTQYF
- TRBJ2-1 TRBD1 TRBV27 TGTGCCAGCAGTTTTCCGATCCAGGGGGTACGTGGTTCCTACAATGAGCAGTTCTTC CASSFPIQGVRGSYNEQFF
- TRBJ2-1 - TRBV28 TGTGCCTCCCGCGGGGACAATGAGCAGTTCTTC CASRGDNEQFF
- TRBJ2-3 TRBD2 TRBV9 TGTGCCAGCAGCGTAGCCCCCCTAGCGGGAGTGGGGAGCACAGATACGCAGTATTTT CASSVAPLAGVGSTDTQYF
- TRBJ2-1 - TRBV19 TGTGCCAGTAGTATGCCGGCACTAGCAGGAGAAAGGAATGAGCAGTTCTTC CASSMPALAGERNEQFF